Detailed here is one T cell receptor (beta chain). The record originates from a study of control samples from healthy donors and cancer patients. TCRdb keeps only in-frame clones here, not all; method: immunoSEQ multiplex PCR. The sample shows more than 50,000 clones, roughly 87% of them seen only once. With 3 bases clipped from V and 7 bases from J, the junction kept 2 bases outside the gene matches. From germline, CDR1 is SGHTA and CDR2 FQGTGA. The CDR3 runs to 15 residues. Material: blood. The receptor was derived from a man in his forties or fifties in good health. The gene calls are TRBV7-3 and TRBJ2-1; 14 bases are a match to TRBD2. The CDR3 loop is CASSLTSGRVNEQFF. The CDR3 DNA reads as TGTGCCAGCAGCTTGACTAGCGGGAGGGTTAATGAGCAGTTCTTC.